The 25 T cell receptor beta chains below come from one sample, sequenced in a study of blood T cell repertoires in COVID-19. The table came from immunoSEQ multiplex PCR; TCRdb's copy has only in-frame clones and leaves some out. The top ten hold less than 25% of the sample, which has about 40,000 clones, about 80% seen once. The sequenced sample consisted of peripheral blood. The receptors were gathered from a human donor with acute or convalescent COVID-19. The donor label of this sample is uncertain.

J is TRBJ1-1 and V is TRBV5-1; possible D gene TRBD1, 5 bases. The V gene lost 0 bases and the J gene lost 3 bases, with 15 bases spanning the gap. CDR1 and CDR2 (germline): SGHRS, YFSETQ. The CDR3 runs to 16 residues. CDR3 loop: CASSLALTATDTEAFF. CDR3 nucleotide sequence: TGCGCCAGCAGCTTGGCCCTGACAGCCACGGACACTGAAGCTTTCTTT.

The chain has TRBV4-3 and TRBJ1-4; tentatively, D is TRBD1 (6 bases). The germline CDR1 and CDR2 sequences are LGHNA and YSLEER. The CDR3 is 15 amino acids. The V and J ends lost 1 base and 7 bases respectively, with 13 bases between them. DNA of the CDR3: TGCGCCAGCAGCCAAGGGGACACCGTGCGTGAAAAACTGTTTTTT. Its protein product is CASSQGDTVREKLFF.

The rearrangement joins TRBV6-4 to TRBJ2-3; a possible D gene is TRBD2 (6 bases). Germline loops: CDR1 MRHNA, CDR2 SNTAGT. V lost 5 bases, J lost 0 bases, and 9 bases lay in between. The CDR3 is 14 amino acids. CDR3 in DNA: TGTGCCAGCAGTAGCGGGCTTAGCACAGATACGCAGTATTTT. It yields the protein CASSSGLSTDTQYF.

The V gene is TRBV7-9, the J gene TRBJ1-1; 9 nucleotides agree with TRBD1. The CDR3 is 17 residues long. The V segment lost 4 bases and the J segment 0 bases; nucleotides outside the gene matches: 9. Germline CDR1 reads SEHNR; CDR2 reads FQNEAQ (reference sequence). CDR3 coding DNA: TGTGCCAGCAGCTCTAGACAGGGGGGACTCATGAACACTGAAGCTTTCTTT. As protein: CASSSRQGGLMNTEAFF.

This clone was picked up a small number of times. The chain uses TRBV7-2 and TRBJ1-1, with 7 nucleotides matching TRBD1. This CDR3 comprises 14 residues. The J segment lost 3 bases and the V segment lost 8 bases, leaving 9 bases of the junction unmatched. Per germline, CDR1 SGHTA and CDR2 FQGNSA. CDR3 coding DNA: TGTGCCAGCGCTCAAGGACAGGACTACACTGAAGCTTTCTTT. Translation gives CASAQGQDYTEAFF. Full variable domain (remainder filled in from reference TRBV7-2 and TRBJ1-1): GAGVSQSPSNKVTEKGKDVELRCDPISGHTALYWYRQSLGQGLEFLIYFQGNSAPDKSGLPSDRFSAERTGGSVSTLTIQRTQQEDSAVYLCASAQGQDYTEAFFGQGTRLTVV.

The chain links TRBV4-1 to TRBJ2-1; no definite D call. CDR3 length equals 11 residues. The germline V gene has CDR1 MGHRA and CDR2 YSYEKL. The V and J ends lost 2 bases and 9 bases respectively, with 5 bases between them. In DNA form, the CDR3 reads TGCGCCAGCAGCCAACTAGGTGAGCAGTTCTTC. Translating gives CASSQLGEQFF.

This chain connects TRBV9 to TRBJ2-3, with 9 bases that match TRBD2. Germline lookup yields CDR1 SGDLS and CDR2 YYNGEE. Losses at the gene ends were 4 bases for V and 5 bases for J; bases not matched to a gene: 8. CDR3 length: 15 amino acids. CDR3 sequence (DNA): TGTGCCAGCAGCACAAGGACTAGCGATCAAGATACGCAGTATTTT. It is translated as CASSTRTSDQDTQYF. The whole variable domain, remainder taken from reference TRBV9 and TRBJ2-3, is DSGVTQTPKHLITATGQRVTLRCSPRSGDLSVYWYQQSLDQGLQFLIQYYNGEERAKGNILERFSAQQFPDLHSELNLSSLELGDSALYFCASSTRTSDQDTQYFGPGTRLTVL.

The chain couples TRBV7-6 to TRBJ2-2; 8 nucleotides line up with TRBD2. V lost 1 base, J lost 2 bases, and 12 bases stayed unmatched. This CDR3 spans 19 amino acids. Germline V gene data show CDR1 as SGHVS and CDR2 as FNYEAQ. The CDR3 reads CASSLVGGAGELNTGELFF. The DNA for the CDR3 is TGTGCCAGCAGCTTAGTCGGAGGAGCGGGGGAACTTAACACCGGGGAGCTGTTTTTT.

The chain links TRBV21-1 to TRBJ2-7; TRBD1, as called in the table, went unchecked against the DNA. TRBV21-1 is a pseudogene locus. The length of the CDR3 is 15 residues. CDR3 DNA sequence: TGTGCCAGCAGCAAGGCCCAAGTTTCAGGGGACGAGCAGTACTTC. Translated: CASSKAQVSGDEQYF.

V gene TRBV4-1 combines with J gene TRBJ2-3, with 7 bases that match TRBD2. CDR1 and CDR2 (germline): MGHRA, YSYEKL. The CDR3 consists of 16 residues. V dropped 3 bases and J dropped 2; count of bases not matched to a gene: 8. The CDR3 is CASSQDREAFTDTQYF. CDR3 bases: TGCGCCAGCAGCCAGGACCGGGAGGCCTTCACAGATACGCAGTATTTT.

To note about this clone: This specimen includes other DNA sequences encoding the same CDR3. V gene TRBV10-3 combines with J gene TRBJ1-4; no clear D gene. V lost 7 bases, J lost 0 bases, and 6 bases lay in between. CDR1 is ENHRY, CDR2 SYGVKD, per germline. The CDR3 runs 13 residues. In DNA, the CDR3 is TGTGCCATCAAGCCTGCAACTAATGAAAAACTGTTTTTT. Translated: CAIKPATNEKLFF.

This clone appeared once. This rearrangement joins TRBV5-1 to TRBJ2-6; TRBD1 matches 12 bases. The CDR3 covers 19 residues. V dropped 4 bases and J dropped 1; count of bases not matched to a gene: 9. The germline CDR1 and CDR2 sequences are SGHRS and YFSETQ. The DNA of the CDR3 is TGCGCCAGCAGCACGGGACAGGGGGCGGGTGGTTCTGGGGCCAACGTCCTGACTTTC. It is translated as CASSTGQGAGGSGANVLTF.

The chain combines TRBV10-1 with TRBJ2-1; weak D call: TRBD2 (5 bases). This CDR3 has 12 residues. V lost 1 base to trimming and J lost 9 bases, with 7 bases between them. In germline, CDR1 is WNHNN, CDR2 SYGVQD (reference sequence). The CDR3 region has the DNA TGCGCCAGCAGTGAGTTAGGAGGTGAGCAGTTCTTC. This sequence encodes CASSELGGEQFF.

This rearrangement joins TRBV3-1 (or the pseudogene TRBV3-2) to TRBJ1-1; D not resolved. This CDR3 is built from 14 residues. Trimming pared 3 bases from V and 6 bases from J, leaving 14 bases between. Germline V CDR1 and CDR2: LGHDT, YNNKEL (reference sequence). The CDR3, as DNA: TGTGCCAGCAGCCAGCCATTGGGGAGAGCTGAAGCTTTCTTT. This sequence encodes CASSQPLGRAEAFF.

The V call is TRBV5-8, the J call TRBJ1-5; TRBD1 agrees at 7 bases. V lost 4 bases to trimming and J lost 2 bases; unmatched junction nucleotides: 6. CDR1 SGHTS and CDR2 YDEGEE come from the germline V gene. The length of the CDR3 is 15 residues. CDR3: CASSGGTAGNQPQHF. The CDR3 region has the DNA TGTGCCAGCAGCGGGGGGACAGCCGGCAATCAGCCCCAGCATTTT.

This clone was recorded a few times. V usage is TRBV6-5 and J usage is TRBJ1-1, with 11 bases identical to TRBD1. The CDR3 is 15 residues long. J was trimmed by 3 bases and V by 8 bases; bases with no gene match: 8. The germline V gene encodes CDR1 MNHEY and CDR2 SVGAGI. For the CDR3, the DNA is TGTGCCAGCTCCGGACAGGGGGCAGGGGACACTGAAGCTTTCTTT. Translated: CASSGQGAGDTEAFF.

The genes are TRBV3-1 (or the pseudogene TRBV3-2) and TRBJ1-5; 9 nucleotides align to TRBD1. Per the germline V gene, CDR1 is LGHDT and CDR2 is YNNKEL (reference sequence). Trimming removed 4 bases from V and 7 bases from J; junction bases left unmatched: 5. This CDR3 region has 14 residues. CDR3 DNA sequence: TGTGCCAGCAGCCTGGGACAGGGAGTGCAGCCCCAGCATTTT. It specifies CASSLGQGVQPQHF.

The chain links TRBV7-3 to TRBJ2-1; 7 bases are shared with TRBD2. This CDR3 contains 14 residues. V dropped 7 bases and J dropped 7; count of bases not matched to a gene: 10. Germline V gene sequence: CDR1 SGHTA, CDR2 FQGTGA. The CDR3 bases are TGTGCCAGCAACGGGGAGGGATTTGCAAATGAGCAGTTCTTC. Its protein product is CASNGEGFANEQFF. The whole variable domain, remainder taken from reference TRBV7-3 and TRBJ2-1, is GAGVSQTPSNKVTEKGKYVELRCDPISGHTALYWYRQSLGQGPEFLIYFQGTGAADDSGLPNDRFFAVRPEGSVSTLKIQRTERGDSAVYLCASNGEGFANEQFFGPGTRLTVL.

The J gene is TRBJ1-2, the V gene TRBV7-8; the D is unclear. Germline-derived CDR1 and CDR2 are SGHVS and FQNEAQ. This CDR3 is 14 amino acids long. V lost 3 bases, J lost 1 base, and 9 bases lay in between. The DNA of the CDR3 is TGTGCCAGCAGCTTGCGAGAGAGTAACTATGGCTACACCTTC. This translates into CASSLRESNYGYTF.

The CDR3 spells CSVFTGLLNKAFF. CDR3 nucleotides: TGCAGCGTTTTTACAGGGCTGCTCAACAAAGCTTTCTTT. This rearrangement joins TRBV29-1 to TRBJ1-1, with a weak D call TRBD1 (6 bases). The germline V and J ends were trimmed by 5 bases and 9 bases, with 19 bases remaining between them. CDR1 is SQVTM, CDR2 ANQGSEA, per germline. The CDR3 has 13 amino acids.

The rearrangement uses TRBV4-2 and TRBJ2-3; 13 bases match TRBD2. Germline loops: CDR1 LGHNA, CDR2 YNFKEQ. With V trimmed by 0 bases and J by 4 bases, 10 bases remained unmatched. The CDR3 totals 19 residues. Written as DNA, the CDR3 is TGTGCCAGCAGCCAAGATTCGAGGGGGACTAGCGGGGCCTCAGATACGCAGTATTTT. Encoded protein: CASSQDSRGTSGASDTQYF.

This clone is a singleton in its sample. The chain links TRBV12-2 to TRBJ1-3; the DNA was not used to check the table's D call, TRBD1. TRBV12-2 is recorded as a pseudogene. There are 19 residues in the CDR3. The CDR3 coding sequence is TGTGCAAGTCGCAGACGGACAGACCTCTTTAAAGTTTATATCAACACCATATATTTT. Amino acids: CASRRRTDLFKVYINTIYF.

The chain couples TRBV20-1 to TRBJ1-5; tentative D call: TRBD1 (6 bases). CDR1 and CDR2 (germline): DFQATT, SNEGSKA (reference sequence). The CDR3 is 15 residues long. Between the trimmed V and J ends, which lost 3 bases and 2 bases, there was a span of 14 bases. The CDR3 bases are TGCAGTGCTAGTCAGGCCAGGGGTGGCAATCAGCCCCAGCATTTT. This codes for CSASQARGGNQPQHF.

The chain employs TRBV7-6 and TRBJ1-5; D might be TRBD1 (5 bases). V lost 5 bases to trimming and J lost 7 bases, with 12 bases between them. CDR3 length: 13 residues. Germline V gene data show CDR1 as SGHVS and CDR2 as FNYEAQ. The CDR3 DNA sequence: TGTGCCAGCAGCCTACAGGTGTGGCAGCCCCAGCATTTT. Encoded protein: CASSLQVWQPQHF. The entire variable domain, with the rest obtained from reference TRBV7-6 and TRBJ1-5, is as follows: GAGVSQSPRYKVTKRGQDVALRCDPISGHVSLYWYRQALGQGPEFLTYFNYEAQQDKSGLPNDRFSAERPEGSISTLTIQRTEQRDSAMYRCASSLQVWQPQHFGDGTRLSIL.

The chain links TRBV2 to TRBJ2-1; TRBD2 aligns across 8 bases. The CDR3 is 15 residues long. J gave up 5 bases and V 8 bases, and 11 bases lay outside the gene matches. Germline V gene sequence: CDR1 SNHLY, CDR2 FYNNEI. The CDR3 sequence is CASGPATAGDNEQFF. The CDR3 DNA sequence: TGTGCCAGCGGGCCCGCCACAGCGGGGGACAATGAGCAGTTCTTC.